This passage covers 18 T cell receptor beta chains from one sample sequenced in a study of T-cell memory formation after mild COVID-19. MiXCR, run by TCRdb on the 5' RACE reads, gives a single entry per CDR3 protein. The table records approximately 450,000 distinct CDR3 sequences, 18% of them present only once. Source material: PBMCs or a T cell subset sorted from them (not recorded which). The receptors derive from an adult woman who had mild COVID-19 (a few samples of this study predate the infection). Cell type and time point are not known.

The chain uses TRBV18 and TRBJ1-1; maybe TRBD1 (5 bases). CDR1 is KGHSH and CDR2 is LQKENI in the germline V gene. The V and J ends lost 3 bases and 4 bases respectively, with 15 bases between them. This CDR3 is built from 15 residues. The CDR3 DNA follows: TGTGCCAGCTCACCTCAGGGAGGTCAAGGCACTGAAGCTTTCTTT. Encoded protein: CASSPQGGQGTEAFF.

This clonotype was picked up many times. The V and J genes are TRBV24-1 and TRBJ1-1, with 9 bases aligning to TRBD1. The length of the CDR3 is 16 residues. V dropped 10 bases and J dropped 1; count of bases not matched to a gene: 12. Germline lookup yields CDR1 KGHDR and CDR2 SFDVKD. The CDR3 DNA follows: TGTGCCACGTCCAAGGCGGGACAGGGACCGAACACTGAAGCTTTCTTT. This sequence encodes CATSKAGQGPNTEAFF.

This chain uses TRBV4-2 with TRBJ2-1, with 11 bases that match TRBD2. The ends lost 4 bases at V and 5 bases at J; junction bases unmatched: 7. Germline CDR1 reads LGHNA; CDR2 reads YNFKEQ. The CDR3 runs 16 residues. The CDR3 DNA follows: TGTGCCAGCAGCCCGTCGGGACTAGCGGAGAACAATGAGCAGTTCTTC. Translated, it gives CASSPSGLAENNEQFF.

In this sample, this clonotype turned up a few times. CDR3 sequence (DNA): TGTGCCAGCAGCTCGCTGGGACTAGCGGGAGTTATGAATGAGCAGTTCTTC. Its protein product is CASSSLGLAGVMNEQFF. This chain links TRBV5-5 with TRBJ2-1; TRBD2 agrees at 14 bases. With V trimmed by 3 bases and J by 7 bases, 9 bases remained unmatched. Looked up from germline, CDR1 is SGHKS and CDR2 is YYEKEE (reference sequence). The CDR3 loop spans 17 amino acids.

This chain connects TRBV6-1 to TRBJ1-5, with TRBD1 matching over 7 bases. CDR1 MNHNS and CDR2 SASEGT come from the germline V gene. Unmatched junction bases numbered 9, after V lost 1 base and J lost 0 bases. CDR3 length: 18 residues. The CDR3 sequence: CASSEGQGAPLSNQPQHF. The CDR3 coding sequence is TGTGCCAGCAGTGAAGGACAGGGCGCGCCTCTTAGCAATCAGCCCCAGCATTTT.

The chain combines TRBV7-8 with TRBJ1-2; TRBD1 matches 10 bases. J lost 5 bases, V lost 1 base, and 4 bases had no gene match. CDR3 size: 15 residues. The germline gives CDR1 SGHVS, CDR2 FQNEAQ. For the CDR3, the DNA is TGTGCCAGCAGCTTAGGAGGACAGGGGGTTTATGGCTACACCTTC. Residues: CASSLGGQGVYGYTF.

This clonotype came up many times. This chain links TRBV29-1 with TRBJ2-1; 7 bases agree with TRBD2. Germline CDR1 and CDR2: SQVTM and ANQGSEA. CDR3 length: 14 amino acids. V was pared by 7 bases and J by 8 bases, with 14 bases of the junction left unmatched. The CDR3 DNA sequence: TGCAGCGCCCCCCTCGGGGGGTCGACATATGAGCAGTTCTTC. It is translated as CSAPLGGSTYEQFF.

The chain has TRBV27 and TRBJ2-6, with TRBD1 as a possible D gene (6 bases). Between the trimmed V and J ends, which lost 5 bases and 0 bases, there was a span of 20 bases. CDR3 length: 19 residues. From germline, CDR1 is MNHEY and CDR2 SMNVEV (reference sequence). In DNA form, the CDR3 reads TGTGCCAGCAGTCCCCGCCGACAGGAGATCCCCTCTGGGGCCAACGTCCTGACTTTC. Its translation is CASSPRRQEIPSGANVLTF.

This sequence joins TRBV12-5 and TRBJ1-2; D gene ambiguous. CDR1 and CDR2 from the germline V gene are LGHNT and FRNRAP. The CDR3 contains 11 residues. Trimming shortened V by 6 bases and J by 5 bases, and 7 bases separated the two germline ends. The CDR3 coding sequence is TGTGCTAGTGGGCAGTCATATGGCTACACCTTC. Translated: CASGQSYGYTF.

This clonotype has only a few counts. J is TRBJ1-1 and V is TRBV2; D not resolved. The V end was cut by 7 bases, the J end by 10 bases, with 19 bases between. The CDR3 totals 13 residues. Per the germline V gene, CDR1 is SNHLY and CDR2 is FYNNEI. CDR3 in amino acids: CASTRTFGGVAFF. For the CDR3, the DNA is TGTGCCAGCACCCGGACTTTTGGCGGGGTAGCTTTCTTT.

This clonotype came up many times. The DNA of the CDR3 is TGTGCCAGCAGCGCCTCACTAGCGGGGGGCACCGGGGAGCTGTTTTTT. Translating gives CASSASLAGGTGELFF. The rearrangement uses TRBV9 and TRBJ2-2; the match to TRBD2 covers 12 bases. The germline gives CDR1 SGDLS, CDR2 YYNGEE. There are 16 residues in the CDR3. Trimming removed 3 bases from V and 4 bases from J; junction bases left unmatched: 4.

This clonotype was recorded a few times. The chain joins TRBV7-6 to TRBJ1-1; D is perhaps TRBD1 (5 bases). Per the germline V gene, CDR1 is SGHVS and CDR2 is FNYEAQ. CDR3 length: 17 amino acids. Trimming removed 6 bases from V and 1 base from J, with 21 bases in between. This chain's CDR3 is CASSRTKLGLSNTEAFF. CDR3 nucleotides: TGTGCCAGCAGTCGAACAAAACTGGGACTCTCGAACACTGAAGCTTTCTTT.

V gene TRBV10-3 combines with J gene TRBJ1-1; no clear D. CDR1 and CDR2 from the germline V gene are ENHRY and SYGVKD. V lost 1 base, J lost 1 base, and 7 bases lay in between. This CDR3 spans 14 amino acids. CDR3 loop: CAISELGGNTEAFF. CDR3 bases: TGTGCCATCAGTGAGTTAGGAGGGAACACTGAAGCTTTCTTT.

The CDR3 loop is CSARPQVNSNQPQHF. CDR3 sequence (DNA): TGCAGTGCTAGACCTCAGGTTAACAGCAATCAGCCCCAGCATTTT. The chain recombines TRBV20-1 with TRBJ1-5; no firm D call. The CDR3 is 15 residues long. Germline CDR1 is DFQATT and CDR2 is SNEGSKA (reference sequence). The V and J ends lost 2 bases and 1 base respectively, with 12 bases between them.

V usage is TRBV20-1 and J usage is TRBJ2-2, with TRBD1 identical over 11 bases. CDR3 length equals 18 residues. Per germline, CDR1 DFQATT and CDR2 SNEGSKA (reference sequence). V was clipped by 5 bases and J by 6 bases; unmatched bases: 17. For the CDR3, the DNA is TGCAGTGCTTCCCGTCCCGGGACAGGGGGAAAAAGGGCCGGGGAGCTGTTTTTT. Its protein is CSASRPGTGGKRAGELFF.

The chain is built from TRBV30 and TRBJ2-2, with 9 bases matching TRBD2. Trimming took 7 bases from V and 4 from J; bases not matched to a gene: 7. The CDR3 is 14 amino acids. Germline V gene sequence: CDR1 GTSNPN, CDR2 SVGIG (reference sequence). CDR3 DNA: TGTGCCTTTAGCGGGAGTTTAAGCACCGGGGAGCTGTTTTTT. Protein: CAFSGSLSTGELFF.

The rearrangement uses TRBV5-4 and TRBJ2-3; TRBD1 agrees at 7 bases. J lost 7 bases, V lost 1 base, and 6 bases had no gene match. The germline gives CDR1 SGHNT, CDR2 YYREEE (reference sequence). The CDR3 is 14 amino acids. As DNA, the CDR3 is TGTGCCAGCAGCTTGAAACAGGGGATGAATACGCAGTATTTT. It encodes CASSLKQGMNTQYF.

The chain is built from TRBV9 and TRBJ2-1; TRBD1 might be the D (7 bases). Germline-derived CDR1 and CDR2 are SGDLS and YYNGEE. Between the trimmed V and J ends, which lost 4 bases and 2 bases, there was a span of 16 bases. The CDR3 runs 16 residues. This CDR3 reads CASSTGDRAAYNEQFF. The CDR3 nucleotides read TGTGCCAGCAGCACGGGGGACAGAGCCGCCTACAATGAGCAGTTCTTC. Full variable domain (missing parts from reference TRBV9 and TRBJ2-1): DSGVTQTPKHLITATGQRVTLRCSPRSGDLSVYWYQQSLDQGLQFLIQYYNGEERAKGNILERFSAQQFPDLHSELNLSSLELGDSALYFCASSTGDRAAYNEQFFGPGTRLTVL.